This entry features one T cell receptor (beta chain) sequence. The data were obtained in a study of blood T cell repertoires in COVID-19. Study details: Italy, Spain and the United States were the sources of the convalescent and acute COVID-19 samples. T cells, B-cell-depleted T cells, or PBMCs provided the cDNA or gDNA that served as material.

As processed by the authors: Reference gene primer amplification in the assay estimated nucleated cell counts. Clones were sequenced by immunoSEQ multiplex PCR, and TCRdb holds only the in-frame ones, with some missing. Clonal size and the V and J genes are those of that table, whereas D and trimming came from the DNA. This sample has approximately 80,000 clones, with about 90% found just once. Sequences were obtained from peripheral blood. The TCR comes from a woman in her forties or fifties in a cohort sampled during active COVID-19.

The CDR3 loop is CASSYALGLAGNTIYF. The CDR3 DNA reads as TGTGCCAGCAGTTACGCCCTTGGGTTAGCAGGAAACACCATATATTTT. V is TRBV6-5 and J is TRBJ1-3; D remains unclear. The V gene lost 2 bases and the J gene lost 4 bases, with 15 bases spanning the gap. Per germline, CDR1 MNHEY and CDR2 SVGAGI. This CDR3 spans 16 amino acids.